This TCR beta chain was identified in a study of cytomegalovirus exposure and HLA in healthy donors. Background on the study: A later analysis reported the same platform for the roughly 120 validation repertoires and the approximately 640 first-cohort repertoires.

The assay was immunoSEQ multiplex PCR, and TCRdb's table has in-frame clones only and misses some. The sample includes about 140,000 clones, approximately 87% of them seen just once. This CDR3 has 14 residues. With 3 bases clipped from V and 4 bases from J, the junction kept 5 bases outside the gene matches. Germline CDR1 MNHNS, CDR2 SASEGT. The chain recombines TRBV6-1 with TRBJ1-2; 7 bases match TRBD1. Sequencing was done on a sample of PBMCs. The TCR originated in a man between 18 and 29 years old in good health and CMV-seronegative. The CDR3 spells CASSDSGTAYGYTF. CDR3 nucleotides: TGTGCCAGCAGTGACTCCGGGACAGCCTATGGCTACACCTTC.